The 28 T cell receptor beta chains reported below all come from one sample, sequenced in a study of blood T cell repertoires in COVID-19. Measured with immunoSEQ multiplex PCR; TCRdb has only the in-frame clones, and not every one. The table lists about 140,000 clones, about 80% of them singletons. The material sequenced was peripheral blood. These receptor sequences come from an older woman with acute or convalescent COVID-19.

The chain has TRBV7-3 and TRBJ2-3, with 8 bases identical to TRBD1. Germline V gives CDR1 SGHTA, CDR2 FQGTGA. Trimming took 2 bases from V and 2 from J; bases not matched to a gene: 3. This CDR3 has 15 residues. The CDR3 DNA reads TGTGCCAGCAGCTTAGGGACAGGAGTCACAGATACGCAGTATTTT. This gives the protein CASSLGTGVTDTQYF.

The chain joins TRBV5-8 to TRBJ1-6; 7 bases agree with TRBD1. The germline V gene encodes CDR1 SGHTS and CDR2 YDEGEE. The CDR3 spans 13 residues. The V segment lost 5 bases and the J segment 11 bases; nucleotides outside the gene matches: 7. CDR3 region: CASREGASAPLHF. CDR3 nucleotide sequence: TGTGCCAGCAGGGAGGGGGCTTCGGCACCCCTCCACTTT.

V is TRBV7-9 and J is TRBJ2-3; 7 nucleotides line up with TRBD2. V was pared by 3 bases and J by 0 bases, with 9 bases of the junction left unmatched. CDR1 SEHNR and CDR2 FQNEAQ come from the germline V gene (reference sequence). This CDR3 contains 17 residues. CDR3 residues: CASSFSAGPASTDTQYF. Here the CDR3 DNA reads TGTGCCAGCAGCTTTTCAGCGGGACCTGCTAGCACAGATACGCAGTATTTT.

This clone has just a few counts. This chain connects TRBV6-5 to TRBJ2-1; no reliable D call. V lost 4 bases, J lost 2 bases, and 9 bases lay in between. CDR1 and CDR2 (germline): MNHEY, SVGAGI. CDR3 length: 14 residues. The CDR3 nucleotides read TGTGCCAGCAGTTTCGAACAGCCCTACAATGAGCAGTTCTTC. Encoded protein: CASSFEQPYNEQFF.

The chain couples TRBV25-1 to TRBJ1-1; 8 bases agree with TRBD1. This CDR3 has 12 amino acids. The V segment lost 8 bases and the J segment 10 bases; nucleotides outside the gene matches: 9. CDR1 is MGHDK and CDR2 is SYGVNS in the germline V gene. CDR3 residues: CASDTQGAGAFF. DNA of the CDR3: TGTGCCAGCGACACCCAGGGGGCGGGAGCTTTCTTT.

The chain uses TRBV7-9 and TRBJ1-4; D gene ambiguous. Germline-derived CDR1 and CDR2 are SEHNR and FQNEAQ (reference sequence). Trimming cost V 5 bases and J 4 bases, with 20 bases left between them. This CDR3 comprises 17 residues. The DNA of the CDR3 is TGTGCCAGCAGCCTACAAACTGGGCTAGCGGGTAATGAAAAACTGTTTTTT. It translates to CASSLQTGLAGNEKLFF.

The V call is TRBV28, the J call TRBJ1-1, with D unresolved. The CDR3 has 13 amino acids. V was shortened by 5 bases and J by 1 base, with 8 bases between the two germline ends. The germline V gene has CDR1 MDHEN and CDR2 SYDVKM. The CDR3 is CASSADTNTEAFF. CDR3 coding DNA: TGTGCCAGCAGTGCCGACACGAACACTGAAGCTTTCTTT.

The chain has TRBV13 and TRBJ1-1, with unresolved D. Trimming took off 5 bases at V and 0 bases at J, with 10 bases between the two ends. Germline CDR1 reads PRHDT; CDR2 reads FYEKMQ (reference sequence). This CDR3 region has 14 residues. The CDR3 loop reads CASSPRRVNTEAFF. DNA for the CDR3: TGTGCCAGCAGCCCGCGAAGAGTGAACACTGAAGCTTTCTTT.

J is TRBJ1-2 and V is TRBV9; 8 bases align to TRBD1. The CDR3 covers 14 residues. Germline V gene lookup returns CDR1 SGDLS and CDR2 YYNGEE. Trimming removed 3 bases from V and 4 bases from J; junction bases left unmatched: 5. The CDR3 protein is CASSADRAFYGYTF. The CDR3 region has the DNA TGTGCCAGCAGCGCGGACAGGGCATTCTATGGCTACACCTTC.

A word on this clone: With a much larger clone just one base away, this may be a read error. The chain recombines TRBV7-7 with TRBJ2-2, with a tentative D call TRBD1 (6 bases). V was shortened by 7 bases and J by 1 base, with 10 bases between the two germline ends. Germline CDR1 is SSHAT and CDR2 is FNYEAQ (reference sequence). There are 14 residues in the CDR3. The CDR3 DNA follows: TGTGCCAGCACCCCGACAGGGAACACCGGGGAGCTGTTTTTT. Its protein product is CASTPTGNTGELFF.

This chain uses TRBV12-2 with TRBJ1-1; the D segment call TRBD1 is taken from the table without a DNA check. TRBV12-2 has pseudogene status. This CDR3 contains 15 residues. Here the CDR3 DNA reads TGTGCAAGTCGCTCCGGGACAGCCATGAACACTGAAGCTTTCTTT. Amino acids: CASRSGTAMNTEAFF.

CDR3 in amino acids: CASRDRTAGNTIYF. The CDR3 nucleotides are TGTGCCAGCAGGGATCGGACAGCTGGAAACACCATATATTTT. The V and J genes are TRBV2 and TRBJ1-3, with D possibly matching TRBD1 (6 bases). Germline V gene data show CDR1 as SNHLY and CDR2 as FYNNEI. The CDR3 totals 14 residues. V shed 6 bases and J shed 2 bases, with 11 bases lying between them.

The chain carries TRBV27 and TRBJ2-3; TRBD2 agrees at 9 bases. V gave up 8 bases and J gave up 0 bases; unmatched junction bases: 6. Germline V gives CDR1 MNHEY, CDR2 SMNVEV (reference sequence). This CDR3 region has 15 residues. The CDR3, as DNA: TGTGCCAGCTCCCTAGCGGGGCAAAGCACAGATACGCAGTATTTT. Amino acids: CASSLAGQSTDTQYF.

This clone was observed a few times. This chain connects TRBV19 to TRBJ2-7; TRBD1 agrees at 11 bases. V lost 5 bases to trimming and J lost 3 bases; unmatched junction nucleotides: 9. CDR1 is LNHDA and CDR2 is SQIVND in the germline V gene (reference sequence). The CDR3 extends over 16 amino acids. CDR3: CASSPHPGQGVYEQYF. CDR3 DNA sequence: TGTGCCAGTAGTCCACATCCGGGACAGGGGGTCTACGAGCAGTACTTC.

V and J are TRBV7-8 and TRBJ2-2; 10 positions match TRBD2. Germline assignment: CDR1 SGHVS and CDR2 FQNEAQ. J lost 7 bases, V lost 2 bases, and 19 bases had no gene match. The CDR3 is made up of 20 amino acids. The CDR3 region has the DNA TGTGCCAGCAGCTTATTACCCGGAATGGTAGCGGGAGGAAATCACGGGGAGCTGTTTTTT. It specifies CASSLLPGMVAGGNHGELFF.

This sequence joins TRBV18 and TRBJ2-7; TRBD2 might be the D (6 bases). The germline V and J ends were trimmed by 1 base and 7 bases, with 17 bases remaining between them. The CDR3 covers 15 residues. Germline V lookup: CDR1 KGHSH, CDR2 LQKENI. DNA of the CDR3: TGTGCCAGCTCACCACGGACGGGAGAGGCGAGGGAGCAGTACTTC. Translated, it gives CASSPRTGEAREQYF.

J is TRBJ1-5 and V is TRBV27, with D maybe TRBD1 (5 bases). The length of the CDR3 is 14 residues. Germline V gene lookup returns CDR1 MNHEY and CDR2 SMNVEV (reference sequence). The V end lost 2 bases, the J end lost 5 bases, and 10 bases lay between the germline ends. CDR3 sequence: CASSLGDSHQPQHF. CDR3 nucleotide sequence: TGTGCCAGCAGTTTAGGTGACAGTCATCAGCCCCAGCATTTT.

The CDR3 here is CASYMQGRDTEAFF. Written as DNA, the CDR3 is TGTGCCAGCTATATGCAGGGGAGGGACACTGAAGCTTTCTTT. The chain combines TRBV11-3 with TRBJ1-1; D is perhaps TRBD1 (6 bases). The CDR3 spans 14 residues. V was shortened by 8 bases and J by 3 bases, with 16 bases between the two germline ends. Per germline, CDR1 SGHNT and CDR2 YENEEA.

This clone was counted a few times. V usage is TRBV7-2 and J usage is TRBJ1-3; possibly TRBD1 for D (5 bases). V lost 4 bases and J 4 bases, leaving 11 bases between the germline ends. Germline lookup yields CDR1 SGHTA and CDR2 FQGNSA. The CDR3 covers 14 residues. In DNA, the CDR3 is TGTGCCAGCAGCTCGGCAGGGCTCGGAAACACCATATATTTT. It translates to CASSSAGLGNTIYF.

This chain links TRBV7-2 with TRBJ2-2; 7 bases agree with TRBD2. Germline CDR1 and CDR2: SGHTA and FQGNSA. Germline trimming cut 1 base from V and 2 bases from J; bases unmatched to any gene: 4. The CDR3 length is 16 residues. CDR3 in DNA: TGTGCCAGCAGCTTAGTAGCTAGCGGAAACACCGGGGAGCTGTTTTTT. Protein product: CASSLVASGNTGELFF.

The chain has TRBV28 and TRBJ2-1, with 7 nucleotides matching TRBD2. The junction had 2 bases not matched to a gene; V was cut back by 3 bases and J by 0 bases. Germline V lookup: CDR1 MDHEN, CDR2 SYDVKM. The CDR3 is made up of 15 amino acids. CDR3 DNA: TGTGCCAGCAGTTTCCTAGCGGACTCCTACAATGAGCAGTTCTTC. Encoded protein: CASSFLADSYNEQFF.

V is TRBV4-3 and J is TRBJ2-3, with D tentatively TRBD2 (6 bases). Trimming took 0 bases from V and 4 from J, leaving 14 bases between them. Per the germline V gene, CDR1 is LGHNA and CDR2 is YSLEER. This CDR3 spans 16 amino acids. The CDR3 reads CASSQDYGGIPDTQYF. CDR3 nucleotide sequence: TGCGCCAGCAGCCAAGACTACGGCGGGATCCCAGATACGCAGTATTTT.

This chain links TRBV6-1 with TRBJ1-5; 9 bases agree with TRBD1. Per the germline V gene, CDR1 is MNHNS and CDR2 is SASEGT. There are 16 residues in the CDR3. Germline trimming cut 2 bases from V and 10 bases from J; bases unmatched to any gene: 12. The CDR3 nucleotides read TGTGCCAGCAGTGAAATGCGGGGACAGGGCTTTCTCCCCCAGCATTTT. This translates into CASSEMRGQGFLPQHF.

J is TRBJ1-6 and V is TRBV27; 10 nucleotides match TRBD1. Germline V CDR1 and CDR2: MNHEY, SMNVEV (reference sequence). Germline trimming cut 5 bases from V and 6 bases from J; bases unmatched to any gene: 7. The CDR3 is made up of 16 amino acids. The CDR3 sequence: CASSRTGTGANSPLHF. Written as DNA, the CDR3 is TGTGCCAGCAGTCGAACCGGGACAGGGGCTAATTCACCCCTCCACTTT.

In its sample, this clone was seen once. The chain joins TRBV11-2 to TRBJ1-6, with no clear D. The length of the CDR3 is 14 residues. The V and J ends lost 5 bases and 0 bases respectively, with 5 bases between them. Germline CDR1 SGHAT, CDR2 FQNNGV. The CDR3 loop is CASSLSSYNSPLHF. For the CDR3, the DNA is TGTGCCAGCAGCCTAAGCTCCTATAATTCACCCCTCCACTTT.

The chain has TRBV4-3 and TRBJ1-2; 8 nucleotides line up with TRBD1. Germline values: CDR1 LGHNA, CDR2 YSLEER. Germline trimming cut 1 base from V and 3 bases from J; bases unmatched to any gene: 4. The CDR3 spans 15 residues. CDR3 in DNA: TGCGCCAGCAGCCAAGTGGACAGGGATTACTATGGCTACACCTTC. Translated, it gives CASSQVDRDYYGYTF.

V gene TRBV19 combines with J gene TRBJ2-2; 9 bases agree with TRBD2. The V gene's germline CDR1 is LNHDA and CDR2 SQIVND (reference sequence). This CDR3 region has 15 residues. J gave up 5 bases and V 11 bases, and 12 bases lay outside the gene matches. CDR3 DNA sequence: TGTGCCTCAACCGTAGCGGGGGTTATAACCGGGGAGCTGTTTTTT. Its protein is CASTVAGVITGELFF.

This clone was counted between two and nine times. The rearrangement uses TRBV28 and TRBJ1-2, with a tentative D call TRBD1 (5 bases). CDR3 length equals 16 residues. Germline assignment: CDR1 MDHEN and CDR2 SYDVKM. With 4 bases removed from V and 3 bases from J, the gap between germline ends came to 18 bases. The CDR3 nucleotides read TGTGCCAGCAGTTCGGACATCCCACCCAAGGACTATGGCTACACCTTC. This sequence encodes CASSSDIPPKDYGYTF.